This TCR beta chain was captured by sequencing in a study of liver allograft versus peripheral blood T cells. At the level of the study: Intrahepatic T cell receptor repertoires from transplanted livers were compared against repertoires in recipients' peripheral blood. Study-wide points: Reportedly, the T cell receptor repertoires inside liver allografts were not the same as those in peripheral blood.

Germline trimming cut 5 bases from V and 5 bases from J; bases unmatched to any gene: 9. The CDR3 consists of 14 residues. The germline CDR1 and CDR2 sequences are SGHTA and FQGNSA. This clonotype appeared many times. Its antigen is not known. Each CDR3 protein is one row after TCRdb ran MiXCR on the reads. The data show approximately 8,600 distinct CDR3 sequences, roughly a sixth seen once. This clonotype was obtained from a human patient who had a liver transplant. Some of the T cells might come from the graft donor. The V gene is TRBV7-2, the J gene TRBJ2-7; 7 bases line up with TRBD1. Here the CDR3 reads CASSRDRVKHEQYF. CDR3 nucleotides: TGTGCCAGCAGCCGTGACAGGGTCAAGCACGAGCAGTACTTC.